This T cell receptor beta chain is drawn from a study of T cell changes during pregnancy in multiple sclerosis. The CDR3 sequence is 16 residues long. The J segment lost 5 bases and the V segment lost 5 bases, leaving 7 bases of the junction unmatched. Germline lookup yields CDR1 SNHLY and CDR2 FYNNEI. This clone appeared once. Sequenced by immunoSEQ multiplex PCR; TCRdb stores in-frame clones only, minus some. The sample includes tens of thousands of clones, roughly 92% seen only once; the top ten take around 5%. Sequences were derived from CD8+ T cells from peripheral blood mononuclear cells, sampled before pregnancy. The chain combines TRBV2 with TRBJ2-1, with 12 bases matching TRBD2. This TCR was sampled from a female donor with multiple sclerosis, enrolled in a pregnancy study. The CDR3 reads CASSRRTSGNDNEQFF. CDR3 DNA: TGTGCCAGCAGTCGGCGGACTAGCGGGAATGACAATGAGCAGTTCTTC.